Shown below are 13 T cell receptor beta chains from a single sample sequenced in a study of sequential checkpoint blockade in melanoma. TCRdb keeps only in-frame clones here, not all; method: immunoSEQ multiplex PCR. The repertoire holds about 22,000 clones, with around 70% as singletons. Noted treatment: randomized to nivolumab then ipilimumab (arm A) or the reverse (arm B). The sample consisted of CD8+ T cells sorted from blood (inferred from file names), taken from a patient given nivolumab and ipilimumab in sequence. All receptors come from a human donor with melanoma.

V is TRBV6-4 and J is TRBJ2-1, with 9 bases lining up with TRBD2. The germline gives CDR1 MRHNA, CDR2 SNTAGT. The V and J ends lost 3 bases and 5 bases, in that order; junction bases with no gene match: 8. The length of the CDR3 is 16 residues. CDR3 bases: TGTGCCAGCAGTGAAGGGGGCGGGGGGGGACACAATGAGCAGTTCTTC. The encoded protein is CASSEGGGGGHNEQFF.

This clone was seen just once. This chain's CDR3 is CASSPSGGQPNSPLHF. The CDR3 DNA follows: TGTGCCAGCAGCCCAAGCGGGGGACAGCCCAATTCACCCCTCCACTTT. The chain links TRBV9 to TRBJ1-6, with 7 bases identical to TRBD1. Germline values: CDR1 SGDLS, CDR2 YYNGEE. V shed 4 bases, J shed 7 bases, and the junction held 11 bases outside the gene matches. The CDR3 is 16 amino acids. Full variable domain (remainder filled in from reference TRBV9 and TRBJ1-6): DSGVTQTPKHLITATGQRVTLRCSPRSGDLSVYWYQQSLDQGLQFLIQYYNGEERAKGNILERFSAQQFPDLHSELNLSSLELGDSALYFCASSPSGGQPNSPLHFGNGTRLTVT.

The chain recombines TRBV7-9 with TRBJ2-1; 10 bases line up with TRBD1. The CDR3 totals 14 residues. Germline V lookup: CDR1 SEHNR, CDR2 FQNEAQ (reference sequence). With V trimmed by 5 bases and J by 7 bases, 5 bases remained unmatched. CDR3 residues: CASSHRDRGNEQFF. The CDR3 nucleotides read TGTGCCAGCAGCCACCGGGACAGGGGTAATGAGCAGTTCTTC.

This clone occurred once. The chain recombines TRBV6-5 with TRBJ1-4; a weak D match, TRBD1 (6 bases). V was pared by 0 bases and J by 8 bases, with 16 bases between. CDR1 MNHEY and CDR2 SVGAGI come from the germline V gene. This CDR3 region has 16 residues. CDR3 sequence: CASSYSAGEIIEKLFF. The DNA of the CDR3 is TGTGCCAGCAGTTACTCGGCAGGGGAGATAATAGAAAAACTGTTTTTT.

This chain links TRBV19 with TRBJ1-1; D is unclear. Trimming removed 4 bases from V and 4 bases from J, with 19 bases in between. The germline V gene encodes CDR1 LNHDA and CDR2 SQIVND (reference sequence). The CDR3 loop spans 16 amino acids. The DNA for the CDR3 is TGTGCCAGTAGTACCTATGAAGACTGGCGAGGCACTGAAGCTTTCTTT. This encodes CASSTYEDWRGTEAFF. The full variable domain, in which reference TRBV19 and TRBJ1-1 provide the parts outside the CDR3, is DGGITQSPKYLFRKEGQNVTLSCEQNLNHDAMYWYRQDPGQGLRLIYYSQIVNDFQKGDIAEGYSVSREKKESFPLTVTSAQKNPTAFYLCASSTYEDWRGTEAFFGQGTRLTVV.

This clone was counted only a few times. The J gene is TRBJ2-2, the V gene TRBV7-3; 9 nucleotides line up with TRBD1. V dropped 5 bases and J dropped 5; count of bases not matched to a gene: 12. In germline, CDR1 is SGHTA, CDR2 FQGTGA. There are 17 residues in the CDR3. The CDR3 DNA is TGTGCCAGCAGCGATATGGGGGGACAGGGCTCGACCGGGGAGCTGTTTTTT. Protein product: CASSDMGGQGSTGELFF.

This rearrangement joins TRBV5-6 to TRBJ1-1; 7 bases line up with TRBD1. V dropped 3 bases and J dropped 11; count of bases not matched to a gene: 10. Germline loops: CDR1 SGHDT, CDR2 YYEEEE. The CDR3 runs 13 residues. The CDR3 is CASSWAGQDHAFF. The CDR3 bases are TGTGCCAGCAGCTGGGCTGGACAGGACCACGCTTTCTTT.

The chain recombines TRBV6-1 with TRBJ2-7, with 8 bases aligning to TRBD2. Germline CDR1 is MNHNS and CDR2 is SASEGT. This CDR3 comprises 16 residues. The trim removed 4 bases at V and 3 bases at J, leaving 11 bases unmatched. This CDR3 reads CASSALGASGHYEQYV. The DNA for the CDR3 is TGTGCCAGCAGTGCCCTAGGGGCTAGCGGGCACTACGAGCAGTACGTC.

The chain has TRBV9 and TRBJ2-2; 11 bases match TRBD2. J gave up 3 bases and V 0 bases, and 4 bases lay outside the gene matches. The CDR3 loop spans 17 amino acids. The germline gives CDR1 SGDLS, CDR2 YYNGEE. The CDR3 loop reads CASSVGGLADYTGELFF. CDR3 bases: TGTGCCAGCAGCGTAGGGGGACTAGCGGATTACACCGGGGAGCTGTTTTTT.

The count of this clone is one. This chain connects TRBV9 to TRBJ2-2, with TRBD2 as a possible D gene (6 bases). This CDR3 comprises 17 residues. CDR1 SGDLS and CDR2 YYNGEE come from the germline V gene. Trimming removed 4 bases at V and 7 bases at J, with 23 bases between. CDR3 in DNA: TGTGCCAGCAGCACCGTCGTCTCCCGGCGGGGCGTCGGGGAGCTGTTTTTT. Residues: CASSTVVSRRGVGELFF.

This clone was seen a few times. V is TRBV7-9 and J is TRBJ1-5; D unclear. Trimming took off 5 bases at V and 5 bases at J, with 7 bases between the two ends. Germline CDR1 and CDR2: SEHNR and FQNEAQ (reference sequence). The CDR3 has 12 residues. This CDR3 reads CASSMSDQPQHF. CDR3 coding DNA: TGTGCCAGCAGCATGTCGGATCAGCCCCAGCATTTT.

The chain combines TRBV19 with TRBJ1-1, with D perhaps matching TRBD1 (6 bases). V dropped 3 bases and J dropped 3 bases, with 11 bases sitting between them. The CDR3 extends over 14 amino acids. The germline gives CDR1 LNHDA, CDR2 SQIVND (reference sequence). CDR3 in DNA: TGTGCCAGTAGTATTTGGACAGATGACACTGAAGCTTTCTTT. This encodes CASSIWTDDTEAFF.

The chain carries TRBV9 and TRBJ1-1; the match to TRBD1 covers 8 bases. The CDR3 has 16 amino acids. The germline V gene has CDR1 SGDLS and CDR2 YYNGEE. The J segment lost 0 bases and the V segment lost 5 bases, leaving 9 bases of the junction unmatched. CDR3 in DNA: TGTGCCAGCAGTTTTCTTCAGGGGGCCATGAACACTGAAGCTTTCTTT. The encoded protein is CASSFLQGAMNTEAFF.